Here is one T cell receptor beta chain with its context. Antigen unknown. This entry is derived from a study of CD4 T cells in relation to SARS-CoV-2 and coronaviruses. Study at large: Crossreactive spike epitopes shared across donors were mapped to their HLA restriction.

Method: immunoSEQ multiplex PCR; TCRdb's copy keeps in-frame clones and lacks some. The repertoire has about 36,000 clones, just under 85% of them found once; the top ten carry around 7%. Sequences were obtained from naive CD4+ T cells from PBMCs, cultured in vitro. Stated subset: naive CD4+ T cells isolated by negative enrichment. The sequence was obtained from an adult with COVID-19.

DNA for the CDR3: TGTGCCAGCAGTGGTAGCGGGAGAACCTACAATGAGCAGTTCTTC. Translating gives CASSGSGRTYNEQFF. The chain joins TRBV28 to TRBJ2-1, with 9 bases aligning to TRBD2. V lost 5 bases and J lost 2; bases outside the gene matches: 4. Germline assignment: CDR1 MDHEN and CDR2 SYDVKM. The CDR3 is made up of 15 amino acids.